Listed below are T cell receptor beta chains from one sample, sequenced in a study of cytomegalovirus exposure and HLA in healthy donors. Clones were sequenced by immunoSEQ multiplex PCR, and TCRdb holds only the in-frame ones, with some missing. This sample's clone table lists 130,000 or so clones. The sample comprised PBMCs. All receptors come from a woman in her thirties or forties in good health and CMV-seropositive. Each CDR3 is given with its conserved first and last residue. D genes are given only for firm matches.

TGTGCCACAACAGGAGTTTCCTACGAGCAGTACTTC,CATTGVSYEQYF,TRBV28,TRBJ2-7,NA
TGTGCCATCCGCCGGGGAACTGAAGCTTTCTTT,CAIRRGTEAFF,TRBV19,TRBJ1-1,NA
TGTGCCAGCAGCCCGAAGAGCGGTTTAGAGACCCAGTACTTC,CASSPKSGLETQYF,TRBV7-2,TRBJ2-5,NA
TGCGCCAGCAGCTTATCCGGGACTAGAGAGACCCAGTACTTC,CASSLSGTRETQYF,TRBV5-1,TRBJ2-5,TRBD2
TGTGCCAGCAGAGTGGGACTAGGCGGATCAGATACGCAGTATTTT,CASRVGLGGSDTQYF,TRBV6-5,TRBJ2-3,TRBD2
TGTGCCAGCGGCGGCTACGAGCAGTACTTC,CASGGYEQYF,TRBV11-2,TRBJ2-7,NA
TGTGCCAGCAGCTTGAGAAGGACAGGGAACACCGGGGAGCTGTTTTTT,CASSLRRTGNTGELFF,TRBV5-6,TRBJ2-2,TRBD1
TGTGCCAGCAGTACCTCCGGGACAGGAAGGGTTAGCAATCAGCCCCAGCATTTT,CASSTSGTGRVSNQPQHF,TRBV28,TRBJ1-5,TRBD1
TGTGCCAGCAGTACCACCCTACCGGGACAGGGGGCCAAGACCCAGTACTTC,CASSTTLPGQGAKTQYF,TRBV25-1,TRBJ2-5,TRBD1
TGTGCCAGCAGCTTAGAACAGAACTATGGCTACACCTTC,CASSLEQNYGYTF,TRBV7-2,TRBJ1-2,NA
TGTGCTAGTGGTCCCGGGACAGGGATCCCTCGAGACACCGGGGAGCTGTTTTTT,CASGPGTGIPRDTGELFF,TRBV12-5,TRBJ2-2,TRBD1
TGCAGTGCTAGAGCGGACAATGAGCAGTTCTTC,CSARADNEQFF,TRBV20-1,TRBJ2-1,NA
TGCGCCAGCAGCTTGTTACAGGGCTTGTCCTACAATGAGCAGTTCTTC,CASSLLQGLSYNEQFF,TRBV5-1,TRBJ2-1,NA
TGTGCCAGCAGCCAAGACCCGGGGACAGGGGCCATAGGTTCACCCCTCCACTTT,CASSQDPGTGAIGSPLHF,TRBV4-2,TRBJ1-6,TRBD1
TGCGCCAGCAGCCGGGACAGGGAAGACGAGCAGTACTTC,CASSRDREDEQYF,TRBV4-3,TRBJ2-7,TRBD1
TGTGCCAGCAGTGAATCCGGGACAGGGGGCGCGCAGTACTTC,CASSESGTGGAQYF,TRBV6-4,TRBJ2-7,TRBD1
TGTGCCAGTAGTATAGCTGAGCGGGGGTACGAGCAGTACTTC,CASSIAERGYEQYF,TRBV19,TRBJ2-7,TRBD2
TGCGCCAGCAGTGAGGGGGCCGCCTATGGCTACACCTTC,CASSEGAAYGYTF,TRBV10-2,TRBJ1-2,NA
TGTGCCAGCAGTGTATCCAACGTCCGGGACTATGGCTACACCTTC,CASSVSNVRDYGYTF,TRBV27,TRBJ1-2,NA
TGTGCCAGCAGTTTGGCGGGACTAGCGGGAGGTGAGGGGTTTGAGCAGTTCTTC,CASSLAGLAGGEGFEQFF,TRBV27,TRBJ2-1,TRBD2
TGTGCCAGCTCTGAAGCGACAGCGGGTCTAAGGGATACGCAGTATTTT,CASSEATAGLRDTQYF,TRBV6-1,TRBJ2-3,NA
TGTGCCAGCAGTTGGGGTGGGGCGGGAGGTCAAGAGACCCAGTACTTC,CASSWGGAGGQETQYF,TRBV28,TRBJ2-5,TRBD2
TGTGCCAGCTCACCGCTTGCGTCCTCGGCCGCAGGCGGGGAGCTGTTTTTT,CASSPLASSAAGGELFF,TRBV18,TRBJ2-2,NA
TGTGCCAGCAGTAGGGGGAAGGCATCGCAAGCTTTCTTT,CASSRGKASQAFF,TRBV6-5,TRBJ1-1,NA
TGTGCCAGCAGTCGGAGATGGATTGACGAGCAGTACTTC,CASSRRWIDEQYF,TRBV27,TRBJ2-7,NA
TGCGCCAGCAGCTTGGGACAGGTTTTGCGTTCCGGGGAGCTGTTTTTT,CASSLGQVLRSGELFF,TRBV5-1,TRBJ2-2,NA
TGTGCCAGCAGTGAATGGACAGGGGAAGGCAACTATGGCTACACCTTC,CASSEWTGEGNYGYTF,TRBV25-1,TRBJ1-2,TRBD1
TGCGCCAGCAGCCTGGACAGGGCGGACACTGAAGCTTTCTTT,CASSLDRADTEAFF,TRBV5-1,TRBJ1-1,TRBD1
TGCGCCAGCAGCGTGGGTAGCTGGTTAGGCGGGGAGAGCACTGAAGCTTTCTTT,CASSVGSWLGGESTEAFF,TRBV5-1,TRBJ1-1,NA
TGCAGCGTTGATGCGGGAGGGGATACGCAATATTTT,CSVDAGGDTQYF,TRBV29-1,TRBJ2-3,TRBD2
TGTGCCAGCAGTTCCGGGACAGGGTTTGGGGACCACGAGCAGTACTTC,CASSSGTGFGDHEQYF,TRBV6-5,TRBJ2-7,TRBD1
TGTGCCAGCAGGCCTGGGACTAGCGATCTCTACAATGAGCAGTTCTTC,CASRPGTSDLYNEQFF,TRBV7-9,TRBJ2-1,TRBD2
TGTGCCAGCAGCTCGGTACCGGGGGGCAGGGTAAAGGGGACTGAAGCTTTCTTT,CASSSVPGGRVKGTEAFF,TRBV7-3,TRBJ1-1,NA
TGTGCCAGCAGCAAAGCGTCCATCCGAAGCCCCCGGGACAGGGATTTTGGCTACACCTTC,CASSKASIRSPRDRDFGYTF,TRBV21-1,TRBJ1-2,NA
TGTGCCTACTCGGACAGGTCCTACTACGAGCAGTACTTC,CAYSDRSYYEQYF,TRBV30,TRBJ2-7,TRBD1
TGTGCCAGTAGCAGCCCGGGACAGGTCGCGTTCGAGCAGTACTTC,CASSSPGQVAFEQYF,TRBV19,TRBJ2-7,TRBD1
TGTGCCAGTAGCCCCAGGGGCCTGGATGAAAAACTGTTTTTT,CASSPRGLDEKLFF,TRBV19,TRBJ1-4,NA
TGTGCCAGCAGTAAGGGACAACCCTCCTACGAGCAGTACTTC,CASSKGQPSYEQYF,TRBV6-4,TRBJ2-7,NA
TGTGCCAGCAGTTTATCCAGGGGGACTAATGAAAAACTGTTTTTT,CASSLSRGTNEKLFF,TRBV28,TRBJ1-4,TRBD1
TGTGCCTCGGGACAGGGGGCTCATCCAACTAATGAAAAACTGTTTTTT,CASGQGAHPTNEKLFF,TRBV30,TRBJ1-4,TRBD1
TGTGCCAGTAGTAGGAGACAGGGGGCGCCGGGCGAGCAGTACTTC,CASSRRQGAPGEQYF,TRBV19,TRBJ2-7,TRBD1
TGTGCCATCAAAGGACTAGCGGGAGGCAATGAGCAGTTCTTC,CAIKGLAGGNEQFF,TRBV10-3,TRBJ2-1,TRBD2
TGTGCCAGTACCGGCACAGGGGAATCCGGGGAGCTGTTTTTT,CASTGTGESGELFF,TRBV6-5,TRBJ2-2,TRBD1
TGTGCCAGCAGTGCTCAGGGGGCAAATCAGCCCCAGCATTTT,CASSAQGANQPQHF,TRBV2,TRBJ1-5,TRBD1
TGTGCCAGCAGCTGGCCGGGGACAGGGTTAAGTGAGCAGTTCTTC,CASSWPGTGLSEQFF,TRBV5-4,TRBJ2-1,TRBD1
TGTGCCAGCAGCTTTGCGGTCGGGGAGCAGTTCTTC,CASSFAVGEQFF,TRBV7-9,TRBJ2-1,NA
TGTGCCAGCAGCGCCGGACTAGCGGGCCTTTACGAGCAGTACTTC,CASSAGLAGLYEQYF,TRBV9,TRBJ2-7,TRBD2
TGTGCCAGCAGCCAACGGGGTCCTTCCTACAATGAGCAGTTCTTC,CASSQRGPSYNEQFF,TRBV14,TRBJ2-1,NA
TGCGCCAGCAGCGCCACCCAGGGGTACGAGCAGTACTTC,CASSATQGYEQYF,TRBV5-1,TRBJ2-7,NA
TGTGCCAGCAGTTTAAGCAGGTCTATCCAAGAGACCCAGTACTTC,CASSLSRSIQETQYF,TRBV28,TRBJ2-5,NA